A single sample gave rise to the 18 T cell receptor beta chains below, sequenced in a study of graft-versus-host responses after intestinal transplantation. Here immunoSEQ multiplex PCR was the method, and the copy in TCRdb shows in-frame clones only, minus some. The sample holds over 75,000 clones, approximately 85% seen once. Sequencing used PBMCs, obtained 255 days after intestinal transplant. These receptors all come from a human patient who received an intestinal transplant, so some T cells may come from the graft donor.

The J gene is TRBJ2-4, the V gene TRBV13; D ambiguous. Germline V gives CDR1 PRHDT, CDR2 FYEKMQ (reference sequence). The V end was cut by 5 bases, the J end by 3 bases, with 11 bases between. The CDR3 length is 14 residues. CDR3 loop: CASSTTRSKNIQYF. The CDR3 coding sequence is TGTGCCAGCAGCACCACCAGAAGCAAAAACATTCAGTACTTC.

The rearrangement links TRBV19 to TRBJ2-7; D might be TRBD1 (5 bases). From germline, CDR1 is LNHDA and CDR2 SQIVND (reference sequence). CDR3 length: 14 residues. V lost 3 bases, J lost 3 bases, and 12 bases lay in between. The DNA of the CDR3 is TGTGCCAGTAGTATCGGCCAGGGATTCTACGAGCAGTACTTC. Translation: CASSIGQGFYEQYF.

The CDR3 reads CASRAQGPKNIQYF. The CDR3, as DNA: TGTGCCAGCAGGGCACAGGGACCCAAAAACATTCAGTACTTC. This chain joins TRBV6-4 and TRBJ2-4; tentatively, D is TRBD1 (6 bases). CDR1 MRHNA and CDR2 SNTAGT come from the germline V gene. This CDR3 region has 14 residues. The V end was cut by 6 bases, the J end by 2 bases, with 11 bases between.

On this clone: The identical CDR3 is also encoded by other nucleotide sequences in the sample. The chain employs TRBV5-1 and TRBJ2-1, with 11 bases lining up with TRBD2. Germline assignment: CDR1 SGHRS and CDR2 YFSETQ. After removal of 0 bases from V and 6 bases from J, the junction contained 2 bases not matched to a gene. There are 15 residues in the CDR3. CDR3 loop: CASSLGLAGGNEQFF. The CDR3 bases are TGCGCCAGCAGCTTGGGGCTAGCGGGGGGCAATGAGCAGTTCTTC.

The rearrangement joins TRBV2 to TRBJ2-7; TRBD1 agrees at 8 bases. The V and J ends lost 7 bases and 3 bases, in that order; junction bases with no gene match: 11. Germline CDR1 and CDR2: SNHLY and FYNNEI. The CDR3 spans 15 residues. The CDR3 protein is CASKKTGASGYEQYV. DNA for the CDR3: TGTGCCAGCAAAAAGACAGGGGCCTCGGGCTACGAGCAGTACGTC.

V gene TRBV30 combines with J gene TRBJ2-7; TRBD1 aligns across 12 bases. The CDR3 has 14 amino acids. Trimming at V came to 2 bases and at J to 5 bases, leaving 4 bases not matched to a gene. In germline, CDR1 is GTSNPN, CDR2 SVGIG (reference sequence). The CDR3 loop is CAWSTGTGGDEQYF. CDR3 bases: TGTGCCTGGAGTACCGGGACAGGGGGCGACGAGCAGTACTTC.

The chain links TRBV29-1 to TRBJ1-2, with 9 bases matching TRBD1. The CDR3 runs 15 residues. CDR1 and CDR2 from the germline V gene are SQVTM and ANQGSEA. V lost 0 bases to trimming and J lost 4 bases; unmatched junction nucleotides: 6. This CDR3 reads CSVEDGDRVPYGYTF. The CDR3 DNA follows: TGCAGCGTTGAAGATGGGGACAGGGTCCCCTATGGCTACACCTTC.

The chain combines TRBV7-8 with TRBJ1-1; D possibly corresponds to TRBD1 (6 bases). Trimming removed 4 bases at V and 3 bases at J, with 9 bases between. The CDR3 contains 13 residues. CDR1 is SGHVS, CDR2 FQNEAQ, per germline. DNA for the CDR3: TGTGCCAGCAGCTGGGGGACACACACTGAAGCTTTCTTT. Residues: CASSWGTHTEAFF.

This clone appeared a single time. The chain recombines TRBV6-1 with TRBJ1-6; D is unclear. CDR3 size: 18 residues. Germline CDR1 and CDR2: MNHNS and SASEGT. Trimming left V 4 bases short and J 0 bases short, with 16 bases between. CDR3 sequence reads: CASSASGEKSSYNSPLHF. The CDR3 DNA reads as TGTGCCAGCAGTGCCTCCGGGGAGAAATCCTCCTATAATTCACCCCTCCACTTT.

This chain links TRBV7-2 with TRBJ2-7; the D gene is possibly TRBD2 (5 bases). Trimming shortened V by 2 bases and J by 1 base, and 18 bases separated the two germline ends. CDR1 and CDR2 from the germline V gene are SGHTA and FQGNSA. The CDR3 covers 17 residues. The CDR3 nucleotides are TGTGCCAGCAGCTTATCACTATCCGGGAACGCTTCCTACGAGCAGTACTTC. The encoded protein is CASSLSLSGNASYEQYF. The complete variable domain, with remaining parts taken from reference TRBV7-2 and TRBJ2-7, reads GAGVSQSPSNKVTEKGKDVELRCDPISGHTALYWYRQSLGQGLEFLIYFQGNSAPDKSGLPSDRFSAERTGGSVSTLTIQRTQQEDSAVYLCASSLSLSGNASYEQYFGPGTRLTVT.

The rearrangement links TRBV5-1 to TRBJ1-2; TRBD1 matches at 10 bases. This CDR3 has 14 residues. With V trimmed by 3 bases and J by 7 bases, 6 bases remained unmatched. The germline V gene has CDR1 SGHRS and CDR2 YFSETQ. The DNA for the CDR3 is TGCGCCAGCAGCTCCGGACAGGGGGTCGGTGGCTACACCTTC. Amino acid sequence: CASSSGQGVGGYTF.

With regard to this clone: Within the sample, other DNA sequences also encode this same CDR3. This rearrangement joins TRBV20-1 to TRBJ2-3; unclear D gene. The CDR3 is made up of 11 amino acids. CDR1 DFQATT and CDR2 SNEGSKA come from the germline V gene (reference sequence). Trimming removed 3 bases from V and 3 bases from J, with 4 bases in between. DNA for the CDR3: TGCAGTGCTAGGGGTACAGATACGCAGTATTTT. Encoded protein: CSARGTDTQYF.

The chain links TRBV29-1 to TRBJ1-1; 8 nucleotides line up with TRBD1. Germline CDR1 is SQVTM and CDR2 is ANQGSEA. V gave up 6 bases and J gave up 5 bases; unmatched junction bases: 5. The CDR3 is 12 residues long. CDR3: CSVRTGRTEAFF. In DNA form, the CDR3 reads TGCAGCGTCCGGACAGGGAGGACTGAAGCTTTCTTT. Full variable domain (rest looked up from reference TRBV29-1 and TRBJ1-1): SAVISQKPSRDICQRGTSLTIQCQVDSQVTMMFWYRQQPGQSLTLIATANQGSEATYESGFVIDKFPISRPNLTFSTLTVSNMSPEDSSIYLCSVRTGRTEAFFGQGTRLTVV.

The chain joins TRBV7-6 to TRBJ2-5; 7 nucleotides align to TRBD2. Germline CDR1 and CDR2: SGHVS and FNYEAQ. CDR3 length equals 15 residues. The J segment lost 2 bases and the V segment lost 5 bases, leaving 8 bases of the junction unmatched. This CDR3 is CASSPHGLDQETQYF. The CDR3 nucleotides are TGTGCCAGCAGCCCTCACGGACTAGATCAAGAGACCCAGTACTTC.

This sequence joins TRBV7-3 and TRBJ1-2, with 9 positions matching TRBD1. V shed 4 bases and J 7 bases; nucleotides not matched to a gene: 4. Germline lookup yields CDR1 SGHTA and CDR2 FQGTGA. The CDR3 runs 13 residues. CDR3 DNA: TGTGCCAGCAGCTCCGGGACAGGGTTTGGCTACACCTTC. This codes for CASSSGTGFGYTF.

The count of this clone is one. This chain uses TRBV27 with TRBJ2-7; D unresolved. The CDR3 extends over 14 amino acids. The germline V and J ends were trimmed by 5 bases and 9 bases, with 20 bases remaining between them. Germline values: CDR1 MNHEY, CDR2 SMNVEV (reference sequence). The CDR3 loop is CASSPWATPLRQYF. CDR3 nucleotides: TGTGCCAGCAGTCCGTGGGCTACTCCCTTGAGGCAGTACTTC.

The chain couples TRBV10-3 to TRBJ2-7; TRBD1 matches at 7 bases. Germline V gene sequence: CDR1 ENHRY, CDR2 SYGVKD. V lost 5 bases and J lost 3; bases outside the gene matches: 10. This CDR3 region has 15 residues. The CDR3 reads CAISHPGQLIYEQYF. CDR3 bases: TGTGCCATCAGTCATCCGGGACAGTTGATCTACGAGCAGTACTTC.

The chain recombines TRBV11-2 with TRBJ1-5; D possibly corresponds to TRBD1 (5 bases). Between the trimmed V and J ends, which lost 4 bases and 7 bases, there was a span of 17 bases. CDR3 length: 15 amino acids. Germline V gene lookup returns CDR1 SGHAT and CDR2 FQNNGV. For the CDR3, the DNA is TGTGCCAGCAGCTCCCTCAAGGGGCGCGAACAGCCCCAGCATTTT. Translated: CASSSLKGREQPQHF.